This TCR beta chain derives from a study of T cell responses to AZD1222 COVID-19 vaccine. Study-level results: In the spike-specific TCR repertoire, nearly half reportedly target unmutated variant regions. After the peak T cell response, and only then, were repertoires sampled. Most donors were white British, females outnumbered males, and clonal diversity was possibly underestimated.

Germline loops: CDR1 LNHDA, CDR2 SQIVND (reference sequence). V dropped 1 base and J dropped 4 bases, with 4 bases sitting between them. There are 13 residues in the CDR3. Method: immunoSEQ multiplex PCR; TCRdb's copy keeps in-frame clones and lacks some. The table lists about 140,000 clones, 92% of them singletons. This clone turned up a few times. Antigen unknown. The starting material was peripheral blood, obtained 28 days after the second AZD1222 dose. The J gene is TRBJ1-4, the V gene TRBV19; the D is unclear. The sequence derives from an adult who received the AZD1222 COVID-19 vaccine. The CDR3 protein is CASSIGVNEKLFF. Here the CDR3 DNA reads TGTGCCAGTAGTATAGGAGTTAATGAAAAACTGTTTTTT.